Sequencing of this TCR beta chain was carried out in a study of somatic mutations in cytotoxic T cells in rheumatoid arthritis. At the level of the study: Each patient's diagnosis was followed right away by a blood draw (about 30 ml EDTA), before any treatment.

Flow cytometry was used to check the purity of CD4+ and CD8+ cells, which had been isolated by positive magnetic bead selection. TCRdb's table, derived via immunoSEQ multiplex PCR, lists solely in-frame clones and lacks some. The repertoire consists of roughly 6,300 clones, with around three quarters occurring once and the leading ten covering approximately 30%. Whole-study findings and limits: The CD8+ clonality of rheumatoid arthritis patients increased with age, whereas that of healthy controls did not.

As to this clone: Its target is not known.

The CDR3 is 16 amino acids. V lost 4 bases to trimming and J lost 0 bases; unmatched junction nucleotides: 5. Germline CDR1 and CDR2: SGHRS and YFSETQ. The chain uses TRBV5-1 and TRBJ2-2; 8 bases match TRBD2. The receptor's source is a woman in her sixties or seventies with rheumatoid arthritis. Source: CD8+ T cells sorted from blood, taken at a follow-up visit. This CDR3 reads CASSIRGGTNTGELFF. CDR3 bases: TGCGCCAGCAGCATTCGGGGGGGTACGAACACCGGGGAGCTGTTTTTT.